A selection of T cell receptor beta chains follows, all from one sample in a study of neurological immune-mediated disorders. TCRdb reprocessed the 5' RACE reads via MiXCR and lists one record per CDR3 protein. The sample includes about 59,000 distinct CDR3 sequences, approximately 25% of them seen just once. The sequenced material came from PBMCs. The source is a man in his 60s with HTLV-1-associated myelopathy (HAM/TSP). Both conserved end residues are part of each CDR3. Fields, in order: clone size, D gene, V gene, J gene, CDR3 protein, CDR3 DNA. D genes are given only for firm matches. Size is omitted from some rows. Given values are once, few, many or a class for expanded clones.

clone_size: many; d_call: .; v_call: TRBV30; j_call: TRBJ1-2; cdr3_aa: CAWVHGQGFYGYTF; cdr3_nt: TGTGCCTGGGTCCACGGACAAGGATTCTATGGCTACACCTTC
clone_size: many; d_call: TRBD1; v_call: TRBV20-1; j_call: TRBJ1-2; cdr3_aa: CSARELSLRGTGAYGYTF; cdr3_nt: TGCAGTGCTAGAGAATTAAGCCTAAGAGGGACAGGGGCCTATGGCTACACCTTC
clone_size: many; d_call: TRBD2; v_call: TRBV20-1; j_call: TRBJ2-5; cdr3_aa: CSATRTSGSRQETQYF; cdr3_nt: TGCAGTGCCACCCGAACTAGCGGGAGTAGACAAGAGACCCAGTACTTC
clone_size: .; d_call: TRBD1; v_call: TRBV28; j_call: TRBJ2-7; cdr3_aa: CASARQGIKQYF; cdr3_nt: TGTGCCAGCGCACGACAGGGAATCAAGCAGTACTTC
clone_size: many; d_call: .; v_call: TRBV2; j_call: TRBJ1-1; cdr3_aa: CANQKGENTEAFF; cdr3_nt: TGTGCCAACCAAAAAGGGGAGAACACTGAAGCTTTCTTT
clone_size: many; d_call: TRBD2; v_call: TRBV27; j_call: TRBJ2-1; cdr3_aa: CASSSLAGSSYNEQFF; cdr3_nt: TGTGCCAGCAGTTCGCTAGCGGGGAGCTCCTACAATGAGCAGTTCTTC
clone_size: many; d_call: TRBD1; v_call: TRBV5-1; j_call: TRBJ1-3; cdr3_aa: CASSFTTGTSGNTIYF; cdr3_nt: TGCGCCAGCAGCTTTACGACAGGGACCTCTGGAAACACCATATATTTT
clone_size: many; d_call: .; v_call: TRBV5-1; j_call: TRBJ2-7; cdr3_aa: CASSSNYEQYF; cdr3_nt: TGCGCCAGCAGCTCCAACTACGAGCAGTACTTC
clone_size: .; d_call: TRBD2; v_call: TRBV19; j_call: TRBJ2-7; cdr3_aa: CASSPGTGGFHEQYF; cdr3_nt: TGTGCCAGTAGCCCAGGGACGGGGGGATTCCACGAGCAGTACTTC
clone_size: .; d_call: .; v_call: TRBV6-6; j_call: TRBJ2-7; cdr3_aa: CASTTRIGSSYEQYF; cdr3_nt: TGTGCCAGCACCACGAGAATTGGGTCTAGCTACGAGCAGTACTTC
clone_size: many; d_call: TRBD2; v_call: TRBV15; j_call: TRBJ2-7; cdr3_aa: CATSRDLLGGGSLYEQYF; cdr3_nt: TGTGCCACCAGCAGAGATCTCCTGGGTGGCGGGAGTTTATACGAGCAGTACTTC
clone_size: many; d_call: TRBD1; v_call: TRBV27; j_call: TRBJ1-1; cdr3_aa: CASQYRGRLNTEAFF; cdr3_nt: TGTGCCAGTCAGTACAGGGGGCGACTGAACACTGAAGCTTTCTTT
clone_size: many; d_call: .; v_call: TRBV27; j_call: TRBJ1-2; cdr3_aa: CASSSTGLVGYTF; cdr3_nt: TGTGCCAGCAGTTCGACAGGACTCGTTGGCTACACCTTC